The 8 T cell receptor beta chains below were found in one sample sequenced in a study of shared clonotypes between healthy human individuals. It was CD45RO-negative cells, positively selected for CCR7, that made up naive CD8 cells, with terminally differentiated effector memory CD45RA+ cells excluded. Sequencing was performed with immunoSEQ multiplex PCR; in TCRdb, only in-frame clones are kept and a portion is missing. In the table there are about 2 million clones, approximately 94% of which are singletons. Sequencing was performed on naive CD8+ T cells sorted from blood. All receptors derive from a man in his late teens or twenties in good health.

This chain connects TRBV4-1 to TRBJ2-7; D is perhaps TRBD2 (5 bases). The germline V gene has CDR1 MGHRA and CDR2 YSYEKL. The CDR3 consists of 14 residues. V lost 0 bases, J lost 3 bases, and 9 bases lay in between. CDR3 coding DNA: TGCGCCAGCAGCCAAGAAGAACTAGGCTACGAGCAGTACTTC. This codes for CASSQEELGYEQYF.

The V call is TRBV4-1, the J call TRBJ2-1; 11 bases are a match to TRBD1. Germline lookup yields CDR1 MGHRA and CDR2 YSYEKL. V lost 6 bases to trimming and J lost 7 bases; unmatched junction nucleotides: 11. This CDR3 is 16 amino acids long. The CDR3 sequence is CASRGPQGTGGNEQFF. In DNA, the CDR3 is TGCGCCAGCAGAGGTCCCCAAGGGACAGGGGGTAATGAGCAGTTCTTC.

The chain's CDR3 is CASRQGPAPGDSPLHF. CDR3 coding DNA: TGCGCCAGCCGACAGGGTCCGGCTCCTGGGGATTCACCCCTCCACTTT. V and J are TRBV4-1 and TRBJ1-6; 7 nucleotides align to TRBD1. The CDR3 loop spans 16 amino acids. V gave up 8 bases and J gave up 8 bases; unmatched junction bases: 15. In germline, CDR1 is MGHRA, CDR2 YSYEKL.

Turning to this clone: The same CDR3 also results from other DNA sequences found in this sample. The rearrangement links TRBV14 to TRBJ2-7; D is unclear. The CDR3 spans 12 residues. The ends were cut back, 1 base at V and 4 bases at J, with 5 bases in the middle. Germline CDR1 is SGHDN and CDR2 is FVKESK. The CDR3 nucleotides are TGTGCCAGCAGCCAAGGCAGATACGAGCAGTACTTC. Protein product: CASSQGRYEQYF. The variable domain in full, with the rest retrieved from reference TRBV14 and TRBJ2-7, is EAGVTQFPSHSVIEKGQTVTLRCDPISGHDNLYWYRRVMGKEIKFLLHFVKESKQDESGMPNNRFLAERTGGTYSTLKVQPAELEDSGVYFCASSQGRYEQYFGPGTRLTVT.

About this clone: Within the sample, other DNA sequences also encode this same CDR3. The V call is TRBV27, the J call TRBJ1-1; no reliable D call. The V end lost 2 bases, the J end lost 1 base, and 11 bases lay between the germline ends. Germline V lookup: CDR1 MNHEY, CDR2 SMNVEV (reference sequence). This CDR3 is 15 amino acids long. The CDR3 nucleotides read TGTGCCAGCAGTTTAGTGGGAACCGGGAACACTGAAGCTTTCTTT. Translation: CASSLVGTGNTEAFF.

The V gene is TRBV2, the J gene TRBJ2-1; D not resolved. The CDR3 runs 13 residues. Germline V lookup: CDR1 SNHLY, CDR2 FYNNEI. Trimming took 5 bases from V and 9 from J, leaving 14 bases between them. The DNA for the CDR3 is TGTGCCAGCAGTCCACCCGTAATGGCTGAGCAGTTCTTC. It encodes CASSPPVMAEQFF.

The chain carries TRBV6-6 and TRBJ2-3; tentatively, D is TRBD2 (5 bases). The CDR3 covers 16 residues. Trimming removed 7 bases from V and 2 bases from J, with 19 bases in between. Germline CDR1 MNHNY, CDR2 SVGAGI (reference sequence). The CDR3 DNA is TGTGCCAGCACAGAAACAAGGCAGGAGGTCACAGATACGCAGTATTTT. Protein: CASTETRQEVTDTQYF.

The CDR3 is CASSPYFSTNEKLFF. The CDR3 coding sequence is TGCGCCAGCAGCCCATATTTCTCAACTAATGAAAAACTGTTTTTT. The chain recombines TRBV4-1 with TRBJ1-4, with no clear D. CDR3 length equals 15 residues. Trimming shortened V by 4 bases and J by 0 bases, and 9 bases separated the two germline ends. CDR1 and CDR2 from the germline V gene are MGHRA and YSYEKL.